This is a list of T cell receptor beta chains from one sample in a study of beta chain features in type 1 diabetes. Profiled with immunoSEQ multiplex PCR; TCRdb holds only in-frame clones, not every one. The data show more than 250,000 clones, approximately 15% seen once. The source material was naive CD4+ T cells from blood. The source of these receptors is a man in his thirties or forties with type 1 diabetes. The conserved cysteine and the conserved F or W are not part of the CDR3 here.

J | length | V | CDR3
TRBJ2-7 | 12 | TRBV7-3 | ASSLGSGYDEQY
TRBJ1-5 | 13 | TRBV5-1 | ASSLGIQGNQPQH
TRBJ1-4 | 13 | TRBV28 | ASSLFQGLAEKLF
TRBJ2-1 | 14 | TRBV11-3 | ASSRTRDRVRNEQF
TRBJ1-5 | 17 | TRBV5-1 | ASSRKGDSRLYSNQPQH
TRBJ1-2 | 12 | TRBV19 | ASRRDRGDYGYT
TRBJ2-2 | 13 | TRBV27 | ASSYIGGSTGELF
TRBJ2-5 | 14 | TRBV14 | ASSQAPQGGRETQY
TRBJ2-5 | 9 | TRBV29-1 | SVLHGETQY
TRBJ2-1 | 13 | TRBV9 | ASSVEVLADNEQF
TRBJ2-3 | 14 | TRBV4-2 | ASSQTLARSTDTQY
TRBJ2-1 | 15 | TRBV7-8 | ASSLYPGRSSYNEQF
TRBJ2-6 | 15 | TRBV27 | ASSLQGALSGANVLT
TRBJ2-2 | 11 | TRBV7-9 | ASSLQDTGELF
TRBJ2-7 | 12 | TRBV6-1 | ASSEMTGLTEQY
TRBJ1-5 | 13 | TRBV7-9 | ASSTTGGGNQPQH
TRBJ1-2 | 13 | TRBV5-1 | ASRLLDGANYGYT
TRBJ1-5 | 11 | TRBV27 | ASSFTGYQPQH
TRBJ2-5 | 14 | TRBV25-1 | ASSEFRTASVETQY
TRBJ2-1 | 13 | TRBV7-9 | ASSTTGTAYNEQF